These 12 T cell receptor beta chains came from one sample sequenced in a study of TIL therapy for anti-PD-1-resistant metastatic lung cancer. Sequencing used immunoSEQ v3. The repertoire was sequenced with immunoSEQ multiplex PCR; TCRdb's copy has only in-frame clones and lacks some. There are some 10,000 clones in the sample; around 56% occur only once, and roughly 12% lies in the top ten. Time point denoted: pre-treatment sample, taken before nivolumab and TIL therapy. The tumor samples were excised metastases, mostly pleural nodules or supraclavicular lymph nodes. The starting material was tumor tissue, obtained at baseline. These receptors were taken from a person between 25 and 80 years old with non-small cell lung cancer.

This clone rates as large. CDR3 coding DNA: TGTGCCAGCGGGCGGGTGGGAGGCCAAGAAACCGAGCAGTACTTC. It is translated as CASGRVGGQETEQYF. This rearrangement joins TRBV4-2 to TRBJ2-7, with a possible D match to TRBD2 (6 bases). Germline CDR1 is LGHNA and CDR2 is YNFKEQ. The CDR3 length is 15 residues. V was pared by 8 bases and J by 6 bases, with 23 bases between.

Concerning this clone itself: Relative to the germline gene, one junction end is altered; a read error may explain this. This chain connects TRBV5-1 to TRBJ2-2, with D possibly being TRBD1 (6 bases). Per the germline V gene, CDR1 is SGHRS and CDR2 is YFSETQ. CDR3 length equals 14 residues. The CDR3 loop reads CASSLGDKHRGAVF. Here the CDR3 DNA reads TGCGCCAGCAGCTTGGGGGACAAACACCGGGGAGCTGTTTTT.

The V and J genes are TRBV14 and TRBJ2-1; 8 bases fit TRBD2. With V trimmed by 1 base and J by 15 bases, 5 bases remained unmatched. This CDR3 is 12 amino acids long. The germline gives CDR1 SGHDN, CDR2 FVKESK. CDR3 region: CASSQAGTRRFF. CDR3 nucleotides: TGTGCCAGCAGCCAAGCCGGGACTAGGAGGTTCTTC. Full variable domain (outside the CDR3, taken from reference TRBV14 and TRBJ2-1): EAGVTQFPSHSVIEKGQTVTLRCDPISGHDNLYWYRRVMGKEIKFLLHFVKESKQDESGMPNNRFLAERTGGTYSTLKVQPAELEDSGVYFCASSQAGTRRFFGPGTRLTVL.

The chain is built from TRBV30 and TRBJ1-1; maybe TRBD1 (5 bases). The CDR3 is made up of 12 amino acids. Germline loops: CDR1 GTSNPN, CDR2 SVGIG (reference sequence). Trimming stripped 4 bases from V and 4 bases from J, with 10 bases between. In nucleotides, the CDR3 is TGTGCCTGGAACATAGGGACCACTGAAGCTTTCTTT. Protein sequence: CAWNIGTTEAFF.

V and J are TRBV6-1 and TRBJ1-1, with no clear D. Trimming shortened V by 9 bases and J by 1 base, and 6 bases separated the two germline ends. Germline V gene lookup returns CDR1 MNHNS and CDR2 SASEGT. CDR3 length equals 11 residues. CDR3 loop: CASSKNTEAFF. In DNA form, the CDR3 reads TGTGCCAGTAGCAAGAACACTGAAGCTTTCTTT.

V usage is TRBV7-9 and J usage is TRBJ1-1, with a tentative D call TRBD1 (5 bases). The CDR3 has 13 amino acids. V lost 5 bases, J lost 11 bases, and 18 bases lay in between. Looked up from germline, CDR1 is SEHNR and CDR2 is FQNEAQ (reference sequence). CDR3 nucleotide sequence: TGTGCCAGCAGCGCCGGGACCGGGGTCGAGGCTTTCTTT. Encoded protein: CASSAGTGVEAFF.

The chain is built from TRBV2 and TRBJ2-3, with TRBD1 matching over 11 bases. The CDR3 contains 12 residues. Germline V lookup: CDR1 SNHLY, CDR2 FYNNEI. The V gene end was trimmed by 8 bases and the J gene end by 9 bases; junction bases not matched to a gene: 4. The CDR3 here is CASADRGQTQYF. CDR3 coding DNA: TGTGCCAGCGCGGACAGGGGGCAAACGCAGTATTTT.

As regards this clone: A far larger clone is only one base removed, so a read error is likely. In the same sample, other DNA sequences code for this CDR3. As DNA, the CDR3 is TGCGCCAGCAGCCAGCAGACAGGGTTGAACACTGAAGCTTTCTTT. Translation gives CASSQQTGLNTEAFF. The chain joins TRBV4-1 to TRBJ1-1, with 7 bases identical to TRBD1. The CDR3 totals 15 residues. Trimming cost V 3 bases and J 0 bases; bases outside gene matches: 4. Germline V gene data show CDR1 as MGHRA and CDR2 as YSYEKL.

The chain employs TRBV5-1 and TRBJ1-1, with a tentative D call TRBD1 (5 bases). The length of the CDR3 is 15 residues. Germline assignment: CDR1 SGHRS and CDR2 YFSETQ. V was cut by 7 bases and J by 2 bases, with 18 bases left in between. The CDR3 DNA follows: TGCGCCAGCGGGCCGAGGTCGGGGCCAAACACTGAAGCTTTCTTT. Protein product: CASGPRSGPNTEAFF.

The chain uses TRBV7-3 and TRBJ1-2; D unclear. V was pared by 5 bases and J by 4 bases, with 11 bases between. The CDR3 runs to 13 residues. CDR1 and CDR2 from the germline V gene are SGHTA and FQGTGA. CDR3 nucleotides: TGTGCCAGCAGCCCGGGAGCATCCTATGGCTACACCTTC. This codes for CASSPGASYGYTF.

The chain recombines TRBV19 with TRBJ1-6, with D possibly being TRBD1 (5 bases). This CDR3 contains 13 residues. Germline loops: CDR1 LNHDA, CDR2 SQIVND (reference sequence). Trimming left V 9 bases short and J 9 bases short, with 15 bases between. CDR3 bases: TGTGCCAGCCTCGGGGGAGCAGGTTCACCCCTCCACTTT. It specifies CASLGGAGSPLHF.

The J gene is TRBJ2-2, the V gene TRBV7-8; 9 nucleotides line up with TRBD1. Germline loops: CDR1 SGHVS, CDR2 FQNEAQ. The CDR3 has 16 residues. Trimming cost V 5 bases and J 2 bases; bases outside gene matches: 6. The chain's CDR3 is CASSRRGQGNTGELFF. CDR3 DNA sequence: TGTGCCAGCAGCCGGAGGGGACAGGGAAACACCGGGGAGCTGTTTTTT.